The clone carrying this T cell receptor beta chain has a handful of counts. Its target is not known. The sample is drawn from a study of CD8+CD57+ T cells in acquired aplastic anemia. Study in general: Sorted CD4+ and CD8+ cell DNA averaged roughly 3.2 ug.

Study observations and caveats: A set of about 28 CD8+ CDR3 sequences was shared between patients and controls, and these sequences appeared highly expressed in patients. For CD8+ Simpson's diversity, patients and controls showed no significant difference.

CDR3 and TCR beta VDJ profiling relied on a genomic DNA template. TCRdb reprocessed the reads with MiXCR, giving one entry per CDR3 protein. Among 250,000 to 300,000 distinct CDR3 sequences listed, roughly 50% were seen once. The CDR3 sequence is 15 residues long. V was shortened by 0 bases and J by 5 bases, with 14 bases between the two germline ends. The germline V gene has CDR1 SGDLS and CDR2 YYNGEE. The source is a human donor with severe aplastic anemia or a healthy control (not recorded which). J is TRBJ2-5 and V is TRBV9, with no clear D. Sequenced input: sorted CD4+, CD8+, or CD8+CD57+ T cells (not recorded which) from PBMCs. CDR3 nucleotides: TGTGCCAGCAGCGTAGCTCCGGGCGAGCAGGAGACCCAGTACTTC. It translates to CASSVAPGEQETQYF.